These 19 T cell receptor beta chains originate from one sample sequenced in a study of beta chain features in type 1 diabetes. Since all of the isolated RNA was reverse transcribed, expressed TCRB transcripts were what got sequenced. Some clones are missing from TCRdb's copy, which holds only in-frame ones; the method was immunoSEQ multiplex PCR. The profile shows hundreds of thousands of clones, about 16% of them singletons. Sequencing was carried out using naive CD4+ T cells from blood. The receptor source for this set is a man in his late teens or twenties in good health.

CDR3 loop: CASPLGTGDNEQFF. The CDR3 DNA sequence: TGTGCCAGCCCCCTTGGGACAGGGGACAATGAGCAGTTCTTC. This chain connects TRBV7-9 to TRBJ2-1; 10 nucleotides align to TRBD1. After removal of 8 bases from V and 5 bases from J, the junction contained 6 bases not matched to a gene. The CDR3 loop spans 14 amino acids. CDR1 and CDR2 (germline): SEHNR, FQNEAQ (reference sequence). The full variable domain, completed using reference TRBV7-9 and TRBJ2-1, is DTGVSQNPRHKITKRGQNVTFRCDPISEHNRLYWYRQTLGQGPEFLTYFQNEAQLEKSRLLSDRFSAERPKGSFSTLEIQRTEQGDSAMYLCASPLGTGDNEQFFGPGTRLTVL.

The chain uses TRBV20-1 and TRBJ1-2; D is unresolved. CDR1 DFQATT and CDR2 SNEGSKA come from the germline V gene (reference sequence). The length of the CDR3 is 10 residues. Deletions cut 6 bases from V and 3 bases from J, with 5 bases between. The CDR3 DNA reads TGCAGTGCAGATGACTATGGCTACACCTTC. This encodes CSADDYGYTF.

Only a few counts were recorded for this clone. The chain is built from TRBV11-1 and TRBJ1-1; D is unclear. The CDR3 totals 13 residues. V was cut by 2 bases and J by 4 bases, with 8 bases left in between. Germline V gives CDR1 SGHAT, CDR2 FQDESV (reference sequence). CDR3 sequence: CASSLQQFTEAFF. CDR3 nucleotide sequence: TGTGCCAGCAGCTTACAACAGTTCACTGAAGCTTTCTTT.

This chain links TRBV5-1 with TRBJ2-5, with TRBD2 identical over 7 bases. Per the germline V gene, CDR1 is SGHRS and CDR2 is YFSETQ. Germline trimming cut 0 bases from V and 3 bases from J; bases unmatched to any gene: 5. The CDR3 consists of 15 residues. The CDR3 DNA follows: TGCGCCAGCAGCTTGGCCGTCGCGGGAGAAGAGACCCAGTACTTC. It yields the protein CASSLAVAGEETQYF.

The genes are TRBV7-9 and TRBJ1-5; perhaps TRBD1 as D (5 bases). Germline-derived CDR1 and CDR2 are SEHNR and FQNEAQ (reference sequence). The CDR3 is 15 amino acids. Trimming stripped 5 bases from V and 2 bases from J, with 13 bases between. CDR3 region: CASSRSGGRNQPQHF. The CDR3 DNA reads TGTGCCAGCAGCCGATCCGGGGGACGCAATCAGCCCCAGCATTTT.

The CDR3 sequence: CASSYTAVQTQYF. CDR3 DNA sequence: TGTGCCAGCAGTTACACGGCGGTACAGACCCAGTACTTC. The chain recombines TRBV6-6 with TRBJ2-5; D unclear. V was clipped by 2 bases and J by 6 bases, with 10 bases between them. The CDR3 has 13 residues. Germline loops: CDR1 MNHNY, CDR2 SVGAGI (reference sequence).

This clone came up a few times. The chain is built from TRBV27 and TRBJ2-4; D is ambiguous. V gave up 2 bases and J gave up 0 bases, with 11 bases separating them. Germline CDR1 MNHEY, CDR2 SMNVEV (reference sequence). There are 16 residues in the CDR3. The CDR3 DNA is TGTGCCAGCAGTTTAACCCCAGCGCTAGCCAAAAACATTCAGTACTTC. Protein sequence: CASSLTPALAKNIQYF.

The chain has TRBV28 and TRBJ1-2; no clear D gene. The CDR3 covers 13 residues. The V gene lost 10 bases and the J gene lost 4 bases, with 16 bases spanning the gap. Germline CDR1 and CDR2: MDHEN and SYDVKM. This chain's CDR3 is CATANYMGYGYTF. CDR3 nucleotide sequence: TGTGCCACAGCGAACTACATGGGCTATGGCTACACCTTC.

This chain connects TRBV9 to TRBJ2-1; 10 bases agree with TRBD2. The CDR3 is made up of 15 amino acids. Germline-derived CDR1 and CDR2 are SGDLS and YYNGEE. The trim removed 0 bases at V and 4 bases at J, leaving 1 base unmatched. The CDR3, as DNA: TGTGCCAGCAGCGTAGTAGCGGGGGGATACAATGAGCAGTTCTTC. Its translation is CASSVVAGGYNEQFF.

A few counts support this clone. The rearrangement links TRBV19 to TRBJ2-7; TRBD1 agrees at 9 bases. The CDR3 has 15 residues. V was pared by 2 bases and J by 2 bases, with 4 bases of the junction left unmatched. Germline lookup yields CDR1 LNHDA and CDR2 SQIVND (reference sequence). CDR3 protein: CASSISGTGTYEQYF. Here the CDR3 DNA reads TGTGCCAGTAGTATAAGTGGGACAGGGACCTACGAGCAGTACTTC. The variable domain in full, completed from reference TRBV19 and TRBJ2-7, reads DGGITQSPKYLFRKEGQNVTLSCEQNLNHDAMYWYRQDPGQGLRLIYYSQIVNDFQKGDIAEGYSVSREKKESFPLTVTSAQKNPTAFYLCASSISGTGTYEQYFGPGTRLTVT.

This clone was found a few times. The chain is built from TRBV18 and TRBJ1-2; D might be TRBD1 (5 bases). Trimming took off 2 bases at V and 4 bases at J, with 14 bases between the two ends. CDR1 KGHSH and CDR2 LQKENI come from the germline V gene. CDR3 length equals 15 residues. CDR3: CASSPVEGASYGYTF. In DNA, the CDR3 is TGTGCCAGCTCACCAGTCGAAGGGGCTAGCTATGGCTACACCTTC.

The genes are TRBV19 and TRBJ1-2, with TRBD1 identical over 9 bases. Germline CDR1 and CDR2: LNHDA and SQIVND (reference sequence). CDR3 length: 13 residues. V shed 7 bases and J 13 bases; nucleotides not matched to a gene: 13. The CDR3 loop reads CASISPTGGSCTF. CDR3 DNA: TGTGCCAGTATCTCCCCGACAGGGGGAAGCTGCACCTTC.

Only a few counts were recorded for this clone. The chain has TRBV10-3 and TRBJ1-2, with D perhaps TRBD1 (5 bases). The CDR3 loop spans 12 amino acids. The V and J ends lost 9 bases and 4 bases respectively, with 12 bases between them. Germline-derived CDR1 and CDR2 are ENHRY and SYGVKD. The CDR3 DNA follows: TGTGCCATGGGGACGGAGGGCTATGGCTACACCTTC. Encoded protein: CAMGTEGYGYTF.

This sequence joins TRBV6-5 and TRBJ2-7; 10 positions agree with TRBD1. After removal of 8 bases from V and 1 base from J, the junction contained 5 bases not matched to a gene. CDR1 is MNHEY, CDR2 SVGAGI, per germline. The CDR3 spans 14 residues. DNA for the CDR3: TGTGCCAGCCGTGGGACAGGGGTATCCTACGAGCAGTACTTC. Amino acids: CASRGTGVSYEQYF.

This chain connects TRBV20-1 to TRBJ2-3; D is ambiguous. The CDR3 consists of 11 residues. Trimming shortened V by 4 bases and J by 6 bases, and 8 bases separated the two germline ends. Germline V gene data show CDR1 as DFQATT and CDR2 as SNEGSKA (reference sequence). DNA of the CDR3: TGCAGTGCTACAGCCCGGGATACGCAGTATTTT. Amino acids: CSATARDTQYF.

The table lists this clone with a few counts. This chain links TRBV9 with TRBJ2-1; 11 nucleotides align to TRBD2. Per germline, CDR1 SGDLS and CDR2 YYNGEE. The CDR3 sequence is 15 residues long. J was trimmed by 6 bases and V by 0 bases; bases with no gene match: 2. The CDR3 nucleotides read TGTGCCAGCAGCGTAGGACTAGCGGGGACCAATGAGCAGTTCTTC. Amino acids: CASSVGLAGTNEQFF.

This clone was seen more than once but under ten times. The chain combines TRBV4-3 with TRBJ2-1; D unresolved. Germline V gives CDR1 LGHNA, CDR2 YSLEER. With 3 bases removed from V and 4 bases from J, the gap between germline ends came to 10 bases. This CDR3 contains 14 residues. Here the CDR3 DNA reads TGCGCCAGCAGCCACCAGGAATCTTACAATGAGCAGTTCTTC. It encodes CASSHQESYNEQFF.

There are a few counts of this clone. At the DNA level, this CDR3 is encoded by other sequences in the same sample as well. This rearrangement joins TRBV28 to TRBJ2-3; perhaps TRBD2 as D (6 bases). The CDR3 totals 13 residues. Trimming took off 4 bases at V and 1 base at J, with 6 bases between the two ends. CDR1 and CDR2 (germline): MDHEN, SYDVKM. The CDR3: CASSSGGTDTQYF. In nucleotides, the CDR3 is TGTGCCAGCAGTTCGGGAGGCACAGATACGCAGTATTTT.

This clone has just a few counts. V gene TRBV6-5 combines with J gene TRBJ1-2, with 8 bases fitting TRBD1. Germline assignment: CDR1 MNHEY and CDR2 SVGAGI. After removal of 0 bases from V and 5 bases from J, the junction contained 2 bases not matched to a gene. CDR3 length: 14 amino acids. As DNA, the CDR3 is TGTGCCAGCAGTTACTCGAGGACAGGGTATGGCTACACCTTC. Translated: CASSYSRTGYGYTF.